This paragraph covers one T cell receptor (beta chain) sequence. Its antigen is undetermined. This sample stems from a study of shared clonotypes between healthy human individuals. Overall study: A couple of women and a few men aged 18 to 49 made up the donors.

Measured with immunoSEQ multiplex PCR; TCRdb has only the in-frame clones, and not every one. The table has around 700,000 clones, around 72% seen once. General observations from the study: Investigators collected only blood, and repertoires in tissues likely differ. Memory subsets generally showed lower estimated richness than naive subsets. Unshared clonotypes carried lower generation probabilities than those common to all four donors.

Sequenced sample: memory CD4+ T cells sorted from blood. Subset described: CD45RA-negative fraction. This receptor was identified in a woman under 40 in good health.

Here the CDR3 reads CASFLGSGYGYTF. Written as DNA, the CDR3 is TGTGCCAGCTTTTTGGGTTCCGGTTATGGCTACACCTTC. This sequence joins TRBV28 and TRBJ1-2; no clear D. V was trimmed by 8 bases and J by 5 bases, leaving 15 bases between them. The CDR3 covers 13 residues. Germline loops: CDR1 MDHEN, CDR2 SYDVKM.